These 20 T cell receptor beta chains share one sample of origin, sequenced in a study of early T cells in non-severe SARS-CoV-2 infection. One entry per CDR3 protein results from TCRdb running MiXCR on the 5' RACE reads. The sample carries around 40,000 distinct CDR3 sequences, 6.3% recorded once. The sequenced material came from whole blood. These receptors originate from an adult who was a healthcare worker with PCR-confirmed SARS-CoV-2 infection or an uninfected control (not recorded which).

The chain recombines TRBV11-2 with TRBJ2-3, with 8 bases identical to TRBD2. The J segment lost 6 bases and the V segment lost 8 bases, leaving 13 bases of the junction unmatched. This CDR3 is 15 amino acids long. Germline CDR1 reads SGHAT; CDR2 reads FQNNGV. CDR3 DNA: TGTGCCAGCTCTCAACTCGGGAGGGCAAAGGATACGCAGTATTTT. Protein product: CASSQLGRAKDTQYF.

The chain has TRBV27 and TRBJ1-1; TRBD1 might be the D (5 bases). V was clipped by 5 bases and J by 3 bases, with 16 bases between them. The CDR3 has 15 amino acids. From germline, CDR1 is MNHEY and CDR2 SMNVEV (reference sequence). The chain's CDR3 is CASSLLRDYDTEAFF. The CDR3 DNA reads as TGTGCCAGCAGTCTTCTGAGGGACTATGACACTGAAGCTTTCTTT.

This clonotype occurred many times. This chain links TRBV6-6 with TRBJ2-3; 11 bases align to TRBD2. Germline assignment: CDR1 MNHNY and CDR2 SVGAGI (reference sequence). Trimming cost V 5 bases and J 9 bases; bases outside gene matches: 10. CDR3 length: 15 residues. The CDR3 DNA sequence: TGTGCCAGCAGTAAAACTAGCGGGAGTGAGTGGACGCAGTATTTT. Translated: CASSKTSGSEWTQYF.

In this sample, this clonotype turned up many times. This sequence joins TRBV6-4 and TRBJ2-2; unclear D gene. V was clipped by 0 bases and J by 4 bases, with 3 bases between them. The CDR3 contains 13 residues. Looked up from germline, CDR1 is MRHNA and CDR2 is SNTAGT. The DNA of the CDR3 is TGTGCCAGCAGTGACTCTAGCACCGGGGAGCTGTTTTTT. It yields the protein CASSDSSTGELFF.

The CDR3 is CASSQGGVHTEAFF. In nucleotides, the CDR3 is TGTGCCAGCAGCCAGGGAGGGGTCCATACTGAAGCTTTCTTT. The V gene is TRBV3-1, the J gene TRBJ1-1, with D possibly TRBD1 on 5 matching bases. The CDR3 has 14 residues. Germline CDR1 LGHDT, CDR2 YNNKEL (reference sequence). V lost 3 bases and J lost 5, with 13 bases in between.

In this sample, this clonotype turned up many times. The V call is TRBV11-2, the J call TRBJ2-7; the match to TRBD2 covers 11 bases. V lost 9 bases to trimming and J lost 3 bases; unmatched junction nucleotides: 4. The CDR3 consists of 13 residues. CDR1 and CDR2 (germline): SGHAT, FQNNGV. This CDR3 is CASSGTSGYEQYF. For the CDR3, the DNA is TGTGCCAGTTCCGGGACTAGCGGCTACGAGCAGTACTTC.

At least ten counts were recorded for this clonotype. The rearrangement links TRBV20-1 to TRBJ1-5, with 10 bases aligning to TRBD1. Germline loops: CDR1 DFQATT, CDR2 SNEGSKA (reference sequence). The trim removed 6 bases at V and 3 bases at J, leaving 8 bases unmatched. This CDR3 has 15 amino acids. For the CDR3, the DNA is TGCAGTGCGCCAAAGGGACAGGGGCTCAATCAGCCCCAGCATTTT. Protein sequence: CSAPKGQGLNQPQHF.

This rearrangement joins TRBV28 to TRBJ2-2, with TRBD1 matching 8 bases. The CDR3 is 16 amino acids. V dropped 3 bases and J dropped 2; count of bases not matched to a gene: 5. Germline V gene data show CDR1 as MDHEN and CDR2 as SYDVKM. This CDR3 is CASSLSGGANTGELFF. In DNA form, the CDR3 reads TGTGCCAGCAGTTTGTCAGGGGGCGCAAACACCGGGGAGCTGTTTTTT.

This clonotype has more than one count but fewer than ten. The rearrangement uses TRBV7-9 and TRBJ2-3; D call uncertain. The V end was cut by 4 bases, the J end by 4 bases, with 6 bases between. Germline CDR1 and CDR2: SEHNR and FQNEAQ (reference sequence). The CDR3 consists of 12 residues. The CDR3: CASSSEPDTQYF. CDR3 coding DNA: TGTGCCAGCAGCTCAGAGCCAGATACGCAGTATTTT.

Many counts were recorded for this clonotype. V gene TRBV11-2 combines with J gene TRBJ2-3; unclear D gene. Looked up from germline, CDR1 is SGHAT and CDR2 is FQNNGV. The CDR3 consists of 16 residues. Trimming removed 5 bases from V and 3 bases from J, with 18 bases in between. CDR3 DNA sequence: TGTGCCAGCAGCCCCTCCCGGACCACTGGGACAGATACGCAGTATTTT. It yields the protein CASSPSRTTGTDTQYF.

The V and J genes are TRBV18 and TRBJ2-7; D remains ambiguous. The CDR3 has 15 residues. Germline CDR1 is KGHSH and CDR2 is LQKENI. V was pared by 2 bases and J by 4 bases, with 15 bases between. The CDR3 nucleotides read TGTGCCAGCTCACCAAGGGCCGTAAATACATACGAGCAGTACTTC. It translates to CASSPRAVNTYEQYF. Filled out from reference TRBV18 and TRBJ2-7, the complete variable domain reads NAGVMQNPRHLVRRRGQEARLRCSPMKGHSHVYWYRQLPEEGLKFMVYLQKENIIDESGMPKERFSAEFPKEGPSILRIQQVVRGDSAAYFCASSPRAVNTYEQYFGPGTRLTVT.

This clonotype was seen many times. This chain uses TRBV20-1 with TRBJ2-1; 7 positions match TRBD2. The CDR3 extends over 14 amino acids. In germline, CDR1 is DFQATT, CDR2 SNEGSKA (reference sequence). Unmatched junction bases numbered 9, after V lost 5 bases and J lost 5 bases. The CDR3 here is CSAGEGGLHNEQFF. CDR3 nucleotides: TGCAGTGCTGGCGAGGGAGGGTTGCACAATGAGCAGTTCTTC.

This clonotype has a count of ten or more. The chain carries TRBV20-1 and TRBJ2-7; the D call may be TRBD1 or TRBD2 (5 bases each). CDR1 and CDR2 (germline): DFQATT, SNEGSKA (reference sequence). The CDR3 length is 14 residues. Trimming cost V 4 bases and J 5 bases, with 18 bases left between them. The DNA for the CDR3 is TGCAGTGCTAACAAGCCAGGGACCCCGCACGAGCAGTACTTC. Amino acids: CSANKPGTPHEQYF.

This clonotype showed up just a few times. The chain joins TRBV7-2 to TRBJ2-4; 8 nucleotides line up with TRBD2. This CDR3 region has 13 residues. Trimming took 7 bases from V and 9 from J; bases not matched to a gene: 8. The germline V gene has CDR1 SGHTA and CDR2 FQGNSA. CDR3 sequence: CASTPGTSIIQYF. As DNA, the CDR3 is TGTGCCAGCACCCCCGGGACTAGTATCATTCAGTACTTC.

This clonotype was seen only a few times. The CDR3 spells CASSLKGLDIQYF. The CDR3 nucleotides read TGTGCCAGCAGTTTAAAGGGGTTAGACATTCAGTACTTC. This sequence joins TRBV27 and TRBJ2-4; TRBD1 is a possible D gene (5 bases). Per the germline V gene, CDR1 is MNHEY and CDR2 is SMNVEV (reference sequence). The V end was cut by 2 bases, the J end by 8 bases, with 10 bases between. The CDR3 loop spans 13 amino acids.

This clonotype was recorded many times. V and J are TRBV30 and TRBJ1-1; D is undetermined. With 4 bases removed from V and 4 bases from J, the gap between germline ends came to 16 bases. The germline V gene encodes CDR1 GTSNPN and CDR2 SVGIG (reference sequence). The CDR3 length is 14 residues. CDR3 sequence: CAWTSVPGVTEAFF. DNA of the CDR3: TGTGCCTGGACGTCCGTCCCCGGGGTCACTGAAGCTTTCTTT.

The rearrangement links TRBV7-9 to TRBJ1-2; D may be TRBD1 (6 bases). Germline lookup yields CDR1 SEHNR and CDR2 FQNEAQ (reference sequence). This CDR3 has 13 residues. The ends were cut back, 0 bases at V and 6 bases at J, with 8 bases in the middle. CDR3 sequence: CASSLARTDGYTF. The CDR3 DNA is TGTGCCAGCAGCTTAGCCAGGACAGATGGCTACACCTTC.

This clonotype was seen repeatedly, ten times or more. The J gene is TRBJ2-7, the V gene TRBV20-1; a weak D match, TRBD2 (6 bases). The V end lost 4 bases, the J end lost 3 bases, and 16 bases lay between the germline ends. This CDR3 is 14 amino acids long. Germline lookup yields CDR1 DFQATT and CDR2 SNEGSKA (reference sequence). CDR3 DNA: TGCAGTGCTACCCTCGCGGGACTCCGCTACGAGCAGTACTTC. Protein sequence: CSATLAGLRYEQYF.

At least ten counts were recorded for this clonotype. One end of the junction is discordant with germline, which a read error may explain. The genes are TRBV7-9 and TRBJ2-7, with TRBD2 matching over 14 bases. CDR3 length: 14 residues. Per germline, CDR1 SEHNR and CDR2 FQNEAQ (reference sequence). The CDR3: CASSRLGTSGRLVF. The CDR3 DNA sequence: TGTGCCAGCAGCCGGTTGGGGACTAGCGGGAGATTGGTCTTC.

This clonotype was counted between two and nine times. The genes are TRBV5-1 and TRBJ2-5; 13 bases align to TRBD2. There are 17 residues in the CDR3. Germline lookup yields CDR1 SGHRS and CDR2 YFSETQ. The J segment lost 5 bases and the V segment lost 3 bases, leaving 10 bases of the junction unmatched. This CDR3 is CASSSFWTSGRGETQYF. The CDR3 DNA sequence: TGCGCCAGCAGCTCCTTTTGGACTAGCGGGAGAGGCGAGACCCAGTACTTC.